This entry concerns a single T cell receptor (beta chain). Its antigen is still unknown. With 60 Vbeta and 13 Jbeta primers, the PCR was carried out. TCRdb keeps only in-frame clones here, not all; method: immunoSEQ multiplex PCR. The table lists about 130,000 clones, about 70% of them singletons. The CDR3 has 16 residues. The data originate from a study of cytomegalovirus exposure and HLA in healthy donors. Broader study findings: Analysis performed later found more than 15,000 TCR beta sequences associated with HLA alleles at 0.05 false discovery rate. Three CMV-associated chains were confirmed in vitro to be specific for CMV antigens. As a later analysis showed, a missense DCLRE1C variant was linked to trimming of TCR beta V- and J-genes.

The source material was PBMCs. The TCR was taken from a woman aged 60-75 years in good health and CMV-seropositive. The chain employs TRBV7-5 and TRBJ1-2; TRBD1 was called by the table and not checked on the DNA. TRBV7-5 is given as a pseudogene. In DNA, the CDR3 is TGTGCCAGAAGCCCCCTACGGGACAGGGATAACTATGGCTACACCTTC. Its protein is CARSPLRDRDNYGYTF.